What follows are 17 T cell receptor beta chains derived from one specimen sequenced in a study of PD-1 blockade in classical Hodgkin lymphoma. Exposure to brentuximab vedotin varied, and each patient had relapsed following autologous stem cell transplantation. TCRdb keeps only in-frame clones here, not all; method: immunoSEQ multiplex PCR. The data hold tens of thousands of clones, with about 90% observed a single time. The source was peripheral blood mononuclear cells (PBMCs), collected at baseline. The receptor set was obtained from a human donor with classical Hodgkin lymphoma.

The chain is built from TRBV5-6 and TRBJ2-3; D may correspond to TRBD1 or TRBD2 (6 bases each). Trimming took 2 bases from V and 0 from J, leaving 13 bases between them. Germline V gene sequence: CDR1 SGHDT, CDR2 YYEEEE. The CDR3 covers 16 residues. Written as DNA, the CDR3 is TGTGCCAGCAGCTTTTACCGGGGGCCGAGCACAGATACGCAGTATTTT. As protein: CASSFYRGPSTDTQYF.

J is TRBJ2-3 and V is TRBV9; D call uncertain. Germline values: CDR1 SGDLS, CDR2 YYNGEE. The CDR3 is 16 residues long. Trimming removed 0 bases at V and 0 bases at J, with 11 bases between. CDR3 DNA: TGTGCCAGCAGCGTAGAGTTTGGCAGTAGCACAGATACGCAGTATTTT. This sequence encodes CASSVEFGSSTDTQYF.

The V gene is TRBV11-3, the J gene TRBJ2-3; 7 nucleotides align to TRBD2. V was pared by 1 base and J by 1 base, with 2 bases of the junction left unmatched. This CDR3 contains 15 residues. Germline V CDR1 and CDR2: SGHNT, YENEEA. The CDR3 nucleotides read TGTGCCAGCAGCTTAGGTCGGGGGGGCACAGATACGCAGTATTTT. It codes for CASSLGRGGTDTQYF.

This clone appeared once. In DNA form, the CDR3 reads TGTGCCAGTAGTATAAAGGGACAGGGAGTCTATAGCAATCAGCCCCAGCATTTT. Translating it yields CASSIKGQGVYSNQPQHF. The chain uses TRBV19 and TRBJ1-5, with TRBD1 identical over 9 bases. The CDR3 extends over 18 amino acids. The trim removed 2 bases at V and 0 bases at J, leaving 8 bases unmatched. The germline CDR1 and CDR2 sequences are LNHDA and SQIVND (reference sequence).

The chain employs TRBV7-9 and TRBJ1-6, with a weak D call TRBD1 (5 bases). Germline V gene sequence: CDR1 SEHNR, CDR2 FQNEAQ (reference sequence). The ends were cut back, 2 bases at V and 6 bases at J, with 20 bases in the middle. The CDR3 extends over 18 amino acids. The CDR3 reads CASSLNRPLNRFNSPLHF. The CDR3 DNA is TGTGCCAGCAGCTTAAACCGACCATTAAACAGGTTTAATTCACCCCTCCACTTT.

The chain has TRBV11-3 and TRBJ2-1; weak D call: TRBD1 (7 bases). There are 16 residues in the CDR3. Trimming stripped 0 bases from V and 2 bases from J, with 11 bases between. Germline-derived CDR1 and CDR2 are SGHNT and YENEEA. The CDR3 region is CASSLDARGAYNEQFF. The DNA of the CDR3 is TGTGCCAGCAGCTTAGATGCCAGGGGGGCCTACAATGAGCAGTTCTTC.

The sample holds one count of this clone. V and J are TRBV5-1 and TRBJ1-4; weak D call: TRBD1 (6 bases). This CDR3 region has 15 residues. Trimming pared 3 bases from V and 8 bases from J, leaving 17 bases between. CDR1 is SGHRS and CDR2 is YFSETQ in the germline V gene. This CDR3 is CASSSGGAGREKLFF. The CDR3 nucleotides are TGCGCCAGCAGCTCCGGGGGGGCAGGGCGAGAAAAACTGTTTTTT.

This rearrangement joins TRBV4-1 to TRBJ1-5; D is unresolved. This CDR3 has 17 amino acids. Between the trimmed V and J ends, which lost 0 bases and 2 bases, there was a span of 14 bases. Per germline, CDR1 MGHRA and CDR2 YSYEKL. The CDR3 coding sequence is TGCGCCAGCAGCCAAGAATATAGTTTTATTGGCAATCAGCCCCAGCATTTT. Amino acids: CASSQEYSFIGNQPQHF.

This clone has only one observation. The rearrangement uses TRBV4-1 and TRBJ2-3; 8 bases are shared with TRBD2. Germline V gene lookup returns CDR1 MGHRA and CDR2 YSYEKL. The trim removed 1 base at V and 4 bases at J, leaving 10 bases unmatched. This CDR3 has 17 residues. In nucleotides, the CDR3 is TGCGCCAGCAGCCAAGTCTGGAGAGCGGGAGTGCCAGATACGCAGTATTTT. Its protein product is CASSQVWRAGVPDTQYF.

This clone has a single count. This chain links TRBV13 with TRBJ1-1; TRBD1 matches at 8 bases. CDR1 is PRHDT, CDR2 FYEKMQ, per germline (reference sequence). The CDR3 consists of 15 residues. V lost 0 bases and J lost 5; bases outside the gene matches: 5. CDR3 DNA sequence: TGTGCCAGCAGCTTAGGGAGACAGGGGTTGACTGAAGCTTTCTTT. It encodes CASSLGRQGLTEAFF.

J is TRBJ2-3 and V is TRBV11-2, with TRBD2 identical over 7 bases. The junction had 2 bases not matched to a gene; V was cut back by 2 bases and J by 0 bases. The germline V gene encodes CDR1 SGHAT and CDR2 FQNNGV. This CDR3 region has 15 residues. In DNA form, the CDR3 reads TGTGCCAGCAGCTTAAGGCGGGAGAGCACAGATACGCAGTATTTT. Protein product: CASSLRRESTDTQYF.

The chain has TRBV10-3 and TRBJ1-1; a weak D match, TRBD1 (6 bases). Trimming stripped 2 bases from V and 8 bases from J, with 18 bases between. The CDR3 sequence is 15 residues long. Germline lookup yields CDR1 ENHRY and CDR2 SYGVKD. The CDR3 DNA reads TGTGCCATCAGTGAGCCGTTGGGTTACAGGGTCGAAGCTTTCTTT. Its protein is CAISEPLGYRVEAFF.

The V call is TRBV10-3, the J call TRBJ2-7, with D uncertain. CDR1 is ENHRY and CDR2 is SYGVKD in the germline V gene. V lost 9 bases and J lost 5, with 11 bases in between. This CDR3 is built from 11 residues. CDR3 in DNA: TGTGCCATGTCCCAAGCACACGAGCAGTACTTC. It codes for CAMSQAHEQYF.

The chain links TRBV23-1 to TRBJ2-1; 7 nucleotides line up with TRBD2. TRBV23-1 is reported as an ORF; its role is uncertain. There are 15 residues in the CDR3. Trimming cost V 2 bases and J 4 bases; bases outside gene matches: 5. CDR3 bases: TGCGCCAGCAGTCAAGGGAGGGCCTTTTACAATGAGCAGTTCTTC. The encoded protein is CASSQGRAFYNEQFF.

This chain uses TRBV9 with TRBJ2-7, with 8 bases aligning to TRBD1. This CDR3 contains 13 residues. CDR1 is SGDLS and CDR2 is YYNGEE in the germline V gene. Trimming at V came to 4 bases and at J to 3 bases, leaving 3 bases not matched to a gene. The CDR3 is CASSLGQGYEQYF. In DNA, the CDR3 is TGTGCCAGCAGCCTAGGACAGGGCTACGAGCAGTACTTC. The whole variable domain, remainder taken from reference TRBV9 and TRBJ2-7, is DSGVTQTPKHLITATGQRVTLRCSPRSGDLSVYWYQQSLDQGLQFLIQYYNGEERAKGNILERFSAQQFPDLHSELNLSSLELGDSALYFCASSLGQGYEQYFGPGTRLTVT.

The chain has TRBV5-5 and TRBJ1-5; D may be TRBD1 (5 bases). The germline V and J ends were trimmed by 0 bases and 6 bases, with 13 bases remaining between them. The CDR3 is made up of 15 amino acids. Germline V gene sequence: CDR1 SGHKS, CDR2 YYEKEE (reference sequence). CDR3 protein: CASSLASPGSQPQHF. Here the CDR3 DNA reads TGTGCCAGCAGCTTGGCTTCGCCAGGGAGTCAGCCCCAGCATTTT.

CDR3 DNA: TGTGCCAGCGTCGGTGGGGGCCTGGGGACCTATACGCAGTATTTT. It specifies CASVGGGLGTYTQYF. The J gene is TRBJ2-3, the V gene TRBV28; TRBD1 might be the D (6 bases). CDR3 length: 15 residues. Trimming stripped 8 bases from V and 7 bases from J, with 22 bases between. Looked up from germline, CDR1 is MDHEN and CDR2 is SYDVKM.